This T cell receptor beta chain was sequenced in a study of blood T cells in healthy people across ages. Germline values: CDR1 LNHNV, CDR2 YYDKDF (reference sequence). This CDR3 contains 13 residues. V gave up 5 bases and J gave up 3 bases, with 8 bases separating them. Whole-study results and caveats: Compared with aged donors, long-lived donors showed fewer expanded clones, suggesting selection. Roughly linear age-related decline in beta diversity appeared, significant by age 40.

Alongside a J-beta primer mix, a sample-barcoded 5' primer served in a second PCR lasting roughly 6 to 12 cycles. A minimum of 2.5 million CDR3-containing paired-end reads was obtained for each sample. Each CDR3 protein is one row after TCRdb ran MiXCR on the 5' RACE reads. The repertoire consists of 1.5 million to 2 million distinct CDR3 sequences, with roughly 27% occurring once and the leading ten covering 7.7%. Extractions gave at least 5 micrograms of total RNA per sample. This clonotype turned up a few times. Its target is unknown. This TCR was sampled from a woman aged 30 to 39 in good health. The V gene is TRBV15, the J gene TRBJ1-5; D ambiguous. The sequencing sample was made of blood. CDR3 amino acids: CATSGRNNQPQHF. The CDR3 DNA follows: TGTGCCACCAGCGGCAGGAACAATCAGCCCCAGCATTTT.